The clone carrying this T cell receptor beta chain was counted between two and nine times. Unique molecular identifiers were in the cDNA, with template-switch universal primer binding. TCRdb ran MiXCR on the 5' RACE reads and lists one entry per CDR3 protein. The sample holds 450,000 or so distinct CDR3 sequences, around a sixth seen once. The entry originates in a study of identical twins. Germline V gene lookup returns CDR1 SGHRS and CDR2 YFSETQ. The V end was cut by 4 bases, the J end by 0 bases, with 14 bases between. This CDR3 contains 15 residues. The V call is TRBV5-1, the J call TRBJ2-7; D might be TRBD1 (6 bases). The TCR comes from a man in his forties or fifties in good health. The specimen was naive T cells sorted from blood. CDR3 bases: TGCGCCAGCAGCCCCGGAGAGGGGGTCTCCTACGAGCAGTACTTC. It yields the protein CASSPGEGVSYEQYF.